The 5 T cell receptor beta chains given below trace back to one sample, sequenced in a study of response to subunit inactivated influenza vaccine. One entry per CDR3 protein, called by TCRdb with MiXCR from the RT-PCR reads. The sample yields 450,000 to 550,000 distinct CDR3 sequences, about 25% seen once. Sequencing used CD4+ T cells sorted from PBMCs, obtained about 5 days after vaccination. The receptors stem from a man aged 45 to 65 who received an inactivated influenza vaccine.

This chain connects TRBV20-1 to TRBJ2-7, with TRBD2 identical over 7 bases. Germline V gene sequence: CDR1 DFQATT, CDR2 SNEGSKA (reference sequence). V was clipped by 1 base and J by 3 bases; unmatched bases: 12. The CDR3 sequence is 16 residues long. CDR3 bases: TGCAGTGCTAGAGTCCTTGCTAGCGGAATTCGCTACGAGCAGTACTTC. Translation: CSARVLASGIRYEQYF.

This chain links TRBV30 with TRBJ1-1, with TRBD1 as a possible D gene (6 bases). Germline V CDR1 and CDR2: GTSNPN, SVGIG (reference sequence). Trimming took 2 bases from V and 6 from J, leaving 13 bases between them. CDR3 size: 13 residues. This CDR3 is CAWSPGAPPEAFF. In DNA form, the CDR3 reads TGTGCCTGGAGTCCGGGGGCCCCTCCTGAAGCTTTCTTT.

The rearrangement uses TRBV6-2 or TRBV6-3 and TRBJ1-5; 7 bases line up with TRBD1. Trimming cost V 6 bases and J 7 bases; bases outside gene matches: 6. Germline CDR1 reads MNHEY; CDR2 reads SVGEGT. The CDR3 totals 13 residues. The CDR3 region has the DNA TGTGCCAGCAGGGAAGGGGGCGGGCAGCCCCAGCATTTT. This sequence encodes CASREGGGQPQHF.

This chain connects TRBV7-6 to TRBJ2-3; D is uncertain. Trimming shortened V by 0 bases and J by 2 bases, and 9 bases separated the two germline ends. Germline-derived CDR1 and CDR2 are SGHVS and FNYEAQ. This CDR3 comprises 15 residues. CDR3 region: CASSLASRLTDTQYF. The CDR3 DNA follows: TGTGCCAGCAGCTTAGCTTCACGACTCACAGATACGCAGTATTTT. The full variable domain, its missing parts supplied by reference TRBV7-6 and TRBJ2-3, is GAGVSQSPRYKVTKRGQDVALRCDPISGHVSLYWYRQALGQGPEFLTYFNYEAQQDKSGLPNDRFSAERPEGSISTLTIQRTEQRDSAMYRCASSLASRLTDTQYFGPGTRLTVL.

This clonotype occurred a few times. The chain links TRBV7-2 to TRBJ2-2, with TRBD1 as a possible D gene (6 bases). This CDR3 spans 16 amino acids. With 1 base removed from V and 4 bases from J, the gap between germline ends came to 13 bases. Germline lookup yields CDR1 SGHTA and CDR2 FQGNSA. The CDR3 reads CASSLVSRGGTGELFF. The CDR3 DNA sequence: TGTGCCAGCAGCTTAGTGTCCAGGGGTGGCACCGGGGAGCTGTTTTTT.